This T cell receptor (beta chain) was captured in a study of vaccination effects on CD4 cells after COVID-19. Profiled with immunoSEQ multiplex PCR; TCRdb holds only in-frame clones, not every one. The profile covers roughly 76,000 clones, with roughly four fifths appearing a single time and under 2% taken by the ten largest. In regard to this clone: Antigen unknown.

Germline V gives CDR1 LNHDA, CDR2 SQIVND (reference sequence). The CDR3 runs 17 residues. The V end was cut by 3 bases, the J end by 4 bases, with 16 bases between. Antigen-specific CD4+ T cell clonotypes were called by their expansion after viral peptide-pool culture in ViraFEST. CD4+ T cells were isolated after 10 days of culture. The study found no prior SARS-CoV-2 infection in the vaccine recipients, who tested negative for nucleocapsid antibodies. Every well housed 1.5 million to 2 million PBMC, which grew in culture alongside 8.5 to 10 IU/ml IL-2 and about 10 ug/ml peptides. Replacing half the medium with IL-2 medium was done on days 3 and 7.

This material consisted of CD4+ T cells from PBMCs cultured with HCoV-229E spike peptides, taken before COVID-19 vaccination. The chain has TRBV19 and TRBJ2-6; the D gene is possibly TRBD1 (6 bases). The clonotype originates from a human donor who received a COVID-19 vaccine. As DNA, the CDR3 is TGTGCCAGTAGTATGACCAGGGGTTTATCAGGGGCCAACGTCCTGACTTTC. It encodes CASSMTRGLSGANVLTF.